These T cell receptor beta chains were read from a single sample in a study of T cell repertoires in ileal Crohn's disease. Libraries were prepared by immunoSEQ multiplex PCR; TCRdb keeps only in-frame clonotypes and omits some of them. The sample lists under 4,000 clones, approximately 93% occurring once. The sample consisted of ileal tissue. All receptors derive from an adult with Crohn's disease. Each CDR3 is given with its conserved first and last residue. The D gene is left open where the match is weak. Where a row states a size, it is once, few, many or the class of an expanded clone; other rows omit it.

d_call,v_call,clone_size,j_call,cdr3_aa,cdr3_nt
-,TRBV5-1,-,TRBJ2-7,CASSWTTAYEQYF,TGCGCCAGCAGCTGGACAACAGCTTACGAGCAGTACTTC
-,TRBV5-6,-,TRBJ1-1,CASSWGTGISGKAFF,TGTGCCAGCAGTTGGGGAACAGGGATTTCTGGCAAAGCTTTCTTT
TRBD2,TRBV19,-,TRBJ2-3,CASSISGRATDTQYF,TGTGCCAGTAGTATTAGCGGGAGGGCGACAGATACGCAGTATTTT
-,TRBV6-1,-,TRBJ1-3,CASRGWTEGNTIYF,TGTGCCAGCAGGGGGTGGACAGAAGGAAACACCATATATTTT
TRBD1,TRBV5-8,-,TRBJ1-1,CASSLTTGLTEAFF,TGTGCCAGCAGCCTAACGACAGGGCTCACTGAAGCTTTCTTT
-,TRBV9,-,TRBJ1-3,CASSVTRAGNTIYF,TGTGCCAGCAGCGTAACTAGGGCTGGAAACACCATATATTTT
-,TRBV11-2,once,TRBJ2-1,CASSLSGAPGNEQFF,TGTGCCAGCAGCCTCTCGGGGGCCCCGGGTAATGAGCAGTTCTTC
-,TRBV19,-,TRBJ1-2,CASLTGRNHYGYTF,TGTGCCAGCCTAACGGGACGAAATCACTATGGCTACACCTTC
TRBD1,TRBV6-1,-,TRBJ2-7,CASSLEGQVSYEQYF,TGTGCCAGCAGTCTGGAGGGACAGGTCTCCTACGAGCAGTACTTC
-,TRBV4-2,-,TRBJ2-1,CASSQDLRGNEQFF,TGTGCCAGCAGCCAAGATCTCCGGGGCAATGAGCAGTTCTTC
-,TRBV6-6,-,TRBJ1-3,CATSMGSGNTIYF,TGTGCCACTTCTATGGGCTCTGGAAACACCATATATTTT
-,TRBV11-2,-,TRBJ1-5,CASSLARDVNSNQPQHF,TGTGCCAGCAGCTTAGCTAGGGACGTTAATAGCAATCAGCCCCAGCATTTT
-,TRBV11-1,-,TRBJ2-3,CASSSGWDTQYF,TGTGCCAGCAGCTCTGGATGGGATACGCAGTATTTT
-,TRBV5-1,few,TRBJ2-7,CASSLAGDDYEQYF,TGCGCCAGCAGCTTGGCTGGGGACGACTACGAGCAGTACTTC
-,TRBV5-4,-,TRBJ1-1,CASSPPGQKFMNTEAFF,TGTGCCAGCAGCCCACCGGGACAAAAGTTCATGAACACTGAAGCTTTCTTT
-,TRBV20-1,-,TRBJ2-3,CSALDSYTQYF,TGCAGTGCACTAGATAGCTATACGCAGTATTTT
-,TRBV19,-,TRBJ1-5,CASSIQVSGNQPQHF,TGTGCCAGTAGTATTCAGGTGTCGGGCAATCAGCCCCAGCATTTT
-,TRBV7-6,-,TRBJ1-5,CASSGEQGQPQHF,TGTGCCAGCAGCGGGGAGCAGGGACAGCCCCAGCATTTT
-,TRBV19,-,TRBJ1-6,CASSNLEPPLHF,TGTGCCAGTAGTAACCTGGAACCACCCCTCCACTTT
-,TRBV7-3,-,TRBJ1-6,CASSPGPQNSPLHF,TGTGCCAGCAGCCCGGGTCCCCAGAATTCACCCCTCCACTTT
TRBD2,TRBV9,once,TRBJ2-7,CASSPQLAAYEQYF,TGTGCCAGCAGCCCGCAACTAGCGGCCTACGAGCAGTACTTC
-,TRBV6-5,-,TRBJ1-2,CASSLGGDPHGYTF,TGTGCCAGCAGTCTCGGGGGTGACCCCCATGGCTACACCTTC
TRBD1,TRBV9,once,TRBJ2-1,CASSATGTGNYEQFF,TGTGCCAGCAGCGCAACCGGGACAGGGAACTATGAGCAGTTCTTC
TRBD1,TRBV7-8,-,TRBJ2-5,CASSLGQGAYQETQYF,TGTGCCAGCAGCTTAGGACAGGGGGCGTATCAAGAGACCCAGTACTTC
TRBD2,TRBV19,-,TRBJ2-3,CASRGGRVGTDTQYF,TGTGCCAGTCGCGGCGGGAGGGTGGGCACAGATACGCAGTATTTT
TRBD2,TRBV15,few,TRBJ2-3,CATAISGGLGTDTQYF,TGTGCCACCGCAATCAGCGGGGGATTGGGAACAGATACGCAGTATTTT
-,TRBV2,-,TRBJ2-2,CASSEDTGELFF,TGTGCCAGCAGTGAAGACACCGGGGAGCTGTTTTTT
-,TRBV6-1,-,TRBJ2-6,CASSDPAVGANVLTF,TGTGCCAGCAGTGACCCGGCAGTTGGGGCCAACGTCCTGACTTTC
-,TRBV7-9,once,TRBJ1-4,CASSLVGGRNEKLFF,TGTGCCAGCAGCTTAGTAGGGGGGAGGAATGAAAAACTGTTTTTT
TRBD1,TRBV18,once,TRBJ2-1,CASSSTGGNGNEQFF,TGTGCCAGCTCATCGACAGGGGGAAACGGCAATGAGCAGTTCTTC
-,TRBV18,-,TRBJ1-5,CASSPRGSNQPQHF,TGTGCCAGCTCACCAAGGGGGTCCAATCAGCCCCAGCATTTT
TRBD1,TRBV18,-,TRBJ2-3,CASSLRTGSSTDTQYF,TGTGCCAGCTCCCTTCGGACAGGGTCAAGCACAGATACGCAGTATTTT
-,TRBV7-2,few,TRBJ1-1,CASSTSQENTEAFF,TGTGCCAGCAGCACATCCCAGGAGAACACTGAAGCTTTCTTT
-,TRBV2,few,TRBJ1-1,CASSEWYTEAFF,TGTGCCAGCAGTGAGTGGTACACTGAAGCTTTCTTT
-,TRBV7-2,-,TRBJ1-2,CASSTQVGPLDGYTF,TGTGCCAGCAGCACCCAGGTAGGACCGTTGGATGGCTACACCTTC
-,TRBV28,-,TRBJ1-4,CASSLQGSNEKLFF,TGTGCCAGCAGTTTACAGGGGAGTAATGAAAAACTGTTTTTT
TRBD1,TRBV19,-,TRBJ2-7,CASSTQGVYEQYF,TGTGCCAGTAGTACACAGGGGGTCTACGAGCAGTACTTC
-,TRBV19,-,TRBJ1-3,CASRVRDLSSGNTIYF,TGTGCCAGTAGGGTCCGGGACCTGAGCTCTGGAAACACCATATATTTT
-,TRBV6-5,-,TRBJ2-3,CASTFSGGDTQYF,TGTGCCAGCACATTTAGCGGTGGAGATACGCAGTATTTT
TRBD1,TRBV27,-,TRBJ2-3,CASSFAGTGGAKDTQYF,TGTGCCAGCAGTTTTGCAGGGACAGGGGGCGCAAAAGATACGCAGTATTTT
TRBD2,TRBV7-2,-,TRBJ2-7,CASSLAGGPGEQYF,TGTGCCAGCAGCTTAGCGGGAGGGCCGGGAGAGCAGTACTTC
TRBD1,TRBV4-3,few,TRBJ1-2,CASSQDLGQGALLGGYTF,TGCGCCAGCAGCCAAGATCTTGGGCAGGGGGCCCTTCTAGGTGGCTACACCTTC
-,TRBV23-1,-,TRBJ2-1,CASSQILVSYNEQFF,TGCGCCAGCAGTCAAATCCTGGTCTCCTACAATGAGCAGTTCTTC
-,TRBV6-1,-,TRBJ2-3,CASSLVSDTQYF,TGTGCCAGCAGTTTAGTGTCAGATACGCAGTATTTT
-,TRBV20-1,-,TRBJ1-4,CSAPHDEKLFF,TGCAGTGCACCCCATGATGAAAAACTGTTTTTT